Sequencing of this T cell receptor (beta chain) was carried out in a study of T cell repertoires in cytomegalovirus infection. Looking at the study overall: Matching HLA type and CMV infection were both indicated by public TCR beta signatures.

MiXCR, run by TCRdb on the reads, gives a single entry per CDR3 protein. This table holds 350,000 to 500,000 distinct CDR3 sequences, roughly 31% found once. This clonotype has more than one count but fewer than ten. The target antigen is unknown. General observations from the study: It was HLA-C-restricted CMV-specific TCR beta clonotypes that dominated the response ex vivo. The cumulative frequency of public TCR beta families distinguished individuals who carried CMV together with the relevant HLA.

V was clipped by 5 bases and J by 0 bases, with 10 bases between them. There are 14 residues in the CDR3. Germline V gene sequence: CDR1 SGHVS, CDR2 FQNEAQ. V is TRBV7-8 and J is TRBJ1-2; no reliable D call. This sequence originates from a human donor in good health (CMV status not recorded). Some clones in this sample may be carry-over from other donors' samples. The sequencing input was PBMCs. CDR3 residues: CASSLRRANYGYTF. The CDR3 region has the DNA TGTGCCAGCAGCCTCCGACGGGCTAACTATGGCTACACCTTC.